This TCR beta chain was captured by sequencing in a study of cytomegalovirus exposure and HLA in healthy donors. Points from the study as a whole: Rare TCR sequences dominated, though some public TCRs recurred in many donors.

CDR1 SGHRS and CDR2 YFSETQ come from the germline V gene. Between the trimmed V and J ends, which lost 0 bases and 6 bases, there was a span of 12 bases. This CDR3 has 15 amino acids. The PCR contained 60 Vbeta and 13 Jbeta primers. Sequencing used immunoSEQ multiplex PCR; TCRdb keeps in-frame clones, though not all of them. Of about 120,000 clones in the sample, 80% were seen once. Concerning this clone: Its matching antigen is unknown.

Specimen: PBMCs. The chain employs TRBV5-1 and TRBJ2-2; possibly TRBD2 for D (6 bases). This sequence originates from a female donor in good health and CMV-seropositive. For the CDR3, the DNA is TGCGCCAGCAGCTTGGAAGCGGGTCTGGCCGGGGAGCTGTTTTTT. It yields the protein CASSLEAGLAGELFF.